This is a list of T cell receptor beta chains from one sample in a study of blood T cell repertoires in COVID-19. The protocol was immunoSEQ multiplex PCR, while the TCRdb copy is restricted to in-frame clones and leaves out a portion. The sample holds fewer than 200,000 clones, approximately 84% seen once. Source material: PBMCs or T cells enriched from blood (not recorded which). All receptors come from a woman between 40 and 55 years old with acute COVID-19. Each CDR3 is given with its conserved first and last residue. The order of the fields is clone size, J gene, CDR3 length, D gene, V gene, CDR3 protein, CDR3 DNA. D genes are given only for firm matches. For some rows the clone size is stated as once, few or many, or as a class when expanded; others skip it.

clone_size: few; j_call: TRBJ2-6; cdr3_length: 16; d_call: TRBD1; v_call: TRBV2; cdr3_aa: CASGAYRGSGANVLTF; cdr3_nt: TGTGCCAGCGGCGCGTACAGGGGATCTGGGGCCAACGTCCTGACTTTC
clone_size: few; j_call: TRBJ1-2; cdr3_length: 15; d_call: .; v_call: TRBV3-1/TRBV3-2; cdr3_aa: CASSQEGAGTYGYTF; cdr3_nt: TGTGCCAGCAGCCAAGAAGGGGCGGGGACCTATGGCTACACCTTC
clone_size: .; j_call: TRBJ1-1; cdr3_length: 15; d_call: TRBD1; v_call: TRBV18; cdr3_aa: CASSPPTGANTEAFF; cdr3_nt: TGTGCCAGCTCACCACCGACAGGGGCGAACACTGAAGCTTTCTTT
clone_size: .; j_call: TRBJ2-1; cdr3_length: 13; d_call: .; v_call: TRBV7-6; cdr3_aa: CASSREIQDEQFF; cdr3_nt: TGTGCCAGCAGCCGGGAGATCCAGGATGAGCAGTTCTTC
clone_size: .; j_call: TRBJ2-1; cdr3_length: 16; d_call: TRBD2; v_call: TRBV28; cdr3_aa: CASTPAPSGNYNEQFF; cdr3_nt: TGTGCCAGCACACCCGCACCTAGCGGTAACTACAATGAGCAGTTCTTC
clone_size: .; j_call: TRBJ1-3; cdr3_length: 15; d_call: .; v_call: TRBV2; cdr3_aa: CASSQEARSGNTIYF; cdr3_nt: TGTGCCAGCAGCCAGGAGGCCCGCTCTGGAAACACCATATATTTT
clone_size: few; j_call: TRBJ2-2; cdr3_length: 13; d_call: .; v_call: TRBV7-2; cdr3_aa: CASSRSGTGELFF; cdr3_nt: TGTGCCAGCAGCCGGTCGGGCACCGGGGAGCTGTTTTTT
clone_size: .; j_call: TRBJ1-4; cdr3_length: 14; d_call: TRBD1; v_call: TRBV7-9; cdr3_aa: CASSWDRLNEKLFF; cdr3_nt: TGTGCCAGCAGCTGGGACAGGTTAAATGAAAAACTGTTTTTT
clone_size: .; j_call: TRBJ2-2; cdr3_length: 12; d_call: .; v_call: TRBV7-3; cdr3_aa: CASSSYTGELFF; cdr3_nt: TGTGCCAGCAGCTCATACACCGGGGAGCTGTTTTTT
clone_size: .; j_call: TRBJ1-5; cdr3_length: 16; d_call: .; v_call: TRBV18; cdr3_aa: CASSPLARASNQPQHF; cdr3_nt: TGTGCCAGCTCACCACTCGCACGAGCAAGCAATCAGCCCCAGCATTTT
clone_size: few; j_call: TRBJ2-7; cdr3_length: 14; d_call: TRBD1; v_call: TRBV7-3; cdr3_aa: CASSPGTGSYEQYF; cdr3_nt: TGTGCCAGCAGCCCCGGGACAGGGTCCTACGAGCAGTACTTC
clone_size: .; j_call: TRBJ1-1; cdr3_length: 14; d_call: .; v_call: TRBV19; cdr3_aa: CASYAAGMNTEAFF; cdr3_nt: TGTGCCAGTTACGCCGCGGGGATGAACACTGAAGCTTTCTTT
clone_size: .; j_call: TRBJ2-3; cdr3_length: 11; d_call: .; v_call: TRBV30; cdr3_aa: CARAGADTQYF; cdr3_nt: TGTGCCCGGGCGGGGGCGGATACGCAGTATTTT
clone_size: .; j_call: TRBJ1-2; cdr3_length: 15; d_call: TRBD1; v_call: TRBV30; cdr3_aa: CAWALSGTGDYGYTF; cdr3_nt: TGTGCCTGGGCCTTGTCAGGGACAGGAGACTATGGCTACACCTTC
clone_size: .; j_call: TRBJ1-3; cdr3_length: 13; d_call: TRBD1; v_call: TRBV18; cdr3_aa: CASSTGVGNTIYF; cdr3_nt: TGTGCCAGCTCAACAGGGGTCGGAAACACCATATATTTT
clone_size: .; j_call: TRBJ1-1; cdr3_length: 12; d_call: .; v_call: TRBV7-9; cdr3_aa: CASLARGTEAFF; cdr3_nt: TGTGCCAGCCTAGCGCGCGGCACTGAAGCTTTCTTT
clone_size: .; j_call: TRBJ1-1; cdr3_length: 14; d_call: .; v_call: TRBV7-2; cdr3_aa: CASSWTDLNTEAFF; cdr3_nt: TGTGCCAGCAGCTGGACAGATCTGAACACTGAAGCTTTCTTT
clone_size: .; j_call: TRBJ2-6; cdr3_length: 19; d_call: .; v_call: TRBV29-1; cdr3_aa: CSVLNWRGVLGSGANVLTF; cdr3_nt: TGCAGCGTTCTTAATTGGCGGGGTGTCCTCGGCTCTGGGGCCAACGTCCTGACTTTC
clone_size: .; j_call: TRBJ2-3; cdr3_length: 14; d_call: .; v_call: TRBV11-2; cdr3_aa: CASSLVTRLDTQYF; cdr3_nt: TGTGCCAGCAGCTTAGTAACCCGGTTAGATACGCAGTATTTT
clone_size: .; j_call: TRBJ1-2; cdr3_length: 12; d_call: .; v_call: TRBV29-1; cdr3_aa: CSATGGPYGYTF; cdr3_nt: TGCAGCGCAACGGGGGGGCCATATGGCTACACCTTC
clone_size: .; j_call: TRBJ1-4; cdr3_length: 15; d_call: TRBD1; v_call: TRBV10-3; cdr3_aa: CAKLRGTVSTEKLFF; cdr3_nt: TGTGCCAAACTGAGAGGGACAGTTTCAACTGAAAAACTGTTTTTT
clone_size: .; j_call: TRBJ2-1; cdr3_length: 14; d_call: TRBD1; v_call: TRBV28; cdr3_aa: CASSLTGGTNEQFF; cdr3_nt: TGTGCCAGCAGCCTGACAGGGGGGACGAATGAGCAGTTCTTC